The sequence of this TCR beta chain was determined in a study of blood T cell repertoires in COVID-19 (dated by TCRdb to 2020 to 2021). Concerning the study at large: Samples from collaborators originated in the United States, Italy and Spain and spanned both the acute and convalescent phases of COVID-19. Samples were obtained from the ongoing ImmuneRACE study (first 160 participants) and from approximately 1,200 subjects provided by 6 global collaborators. Deeply sampled blood TCRbeta repertoires from subjects exposed to, actively infected with, or recovered from COVID-19 were included in the dataset. The repertoires were released in a freely available public database meant as a resource for research on the immune response to SARS-CoV-2. The material from the prospective study consisted of cDNA or gDNA derived from T cells, B-cell-depleted T cells, or PBMCs. Where HLA class I and class II types were available, the types were taken from metadata supplied by the sample provider, not from assay-based typing. A de-identified subject ID, COVID-19 status, age in years and sex were almost always included in the sample metadata.

Concerning this clone itself: The antigen it binds to is not known. Base qualities are not at hand, and no much larger clone is one base apart.

TCRbeta CDR3 regions were amplified from genomic DNA using the immunoSEQ Assay, a bias-controlled multiplex PCR. The study's processing was this. Nucleated cell counts per sample were estimated from amplification of reference gene primers within the assay. To quantify the absolute abundance of each unique TCRbeta CDR3 rearrangement, sequence reads were collapsed and filtered. Productive Simpson clonality was computed per sample as the square root of Simpson's diversity index over productive rearrangements. TCRdb's version of the immuneACCESS table is confined to in-frame rearrangements and falls short of the full clone set. An unresolved V gene accounts for under half of the shortfall where checked; the remainder is of unknown origin. Clone size and the V and J calls come from that table; the DNA yielded D and trimming. In all, the sample holds about 180,000 clones, and over 80% of those were seen once. The ten largest clones take up 6% to 7% of the sample.

At one collaborating source in Seattle, patients were enrolled during active infection and were followed longitudinally through the course of disease. Whole blood was collected in K2EDTA tubes by collaborating institutions according to the institutions' own protocols. For TCRbeta analysis, collaborators shipped samples as frozen whole blood, isolated PBMCs, or DNA extracted from either of those sample types. From its cysteine to its phenylalanine, the CDR3 spans 14 amino acids. The CDR3 DNA has 42 bases and is translated from base 1. According to the germline V gene (reference sequence), CDR1 reads LNHDA and CDR2 reads SQIVND. A distance of 15 bases separates the germline ends of V and J, which lose 8 bases and 2 bases respectively. Paper-wide results and their limitations: How much clinical and demographic metadata was included differed by source and by participant, and the metadata was provided uncurated.

The receptor was isolated from a woman between 40 and 55 years old with COVID-19, enrolled during active disease. Sequencing was carried out using peripheral blood. The sequence links TRBV19 to TRBJ1-1, with TRBD1 perhaps the D gene, on 5 matching bases. The CDR3 in this case is CASSRGQGNTEAFF. The DNA is TGTGCCAGTTCTCGAGGTCAGGGCAACACTGAAGCTTTCTTT.